These T cell receptor beta chains were read from a single sample in a study of blood T cell repertoires in COVID-19. The table came from immunoSEQ multiplex PCR; TCRdb's copy has only in-frame clones and leaves some out. The sample has around 56,000 clones, around nine tenths seen once. Material for sequencing was peripheral blood. These receptors were taken from a man older than 75 with acute or convalescent COVID-19. Both conserved end residues are part of each CDR3. The D gene is left open where the match is weak. Some rows have no size entry. The others give once, few or many, or a class for an expanded clone.

J gene,V gene,clone size,D gene,CDR3 DNA,CDR3 protein
TRBJ1-1,TRBV19,NA,TRBD1,TGTGCCAGTAGTATGCCCGGACAGGCGGACACTGAAGCTTTCTTT,CASSMPGQADTEAFF
TRBJ2-3,TRBV18,few,NA,TGTGCCAGCTCACCAGGAAATCTGAGGAACACAGATACGCAGTATTTT,CASSPGNLRNTDTQYF
TRBJ2-1,TRBV2,NA,TRBD2,TGTGCAATAGCGGGGGACCTCTCCTACAATGAGCAGTTCTTC,CAIAGDLSYNEQFF
TRBJ2-3,TRBV7-6,NA,TRBD2,TGTGCCAGCAGCTTAGGTACTCTAGCGGGGGCCGGGGGAGATACGCAGTATTTT,CASSLGTLAGAGGDTQYF
TRBJ1-2,TRBV19,NA,NA,TGTGCCAGTAGTCGGACAGAGTCCTATGGCTACACCTTC,CASSRTESYGYTF
TRBJ1-5,TRBV6-6,NA,TRBD1,TGTGCCAGCAGCTTGGACAGGGTAGGTCAGCCCCAGCATTTT,CASSLDRVGQPQHF
TRBJ2-3,TRBV6-5,NA,NA,TGTGCCAGCAGCAGACAGGTACCAGATACGCAGTATTTT,CASSRQVPDTQYF
TRBJ2-2,TRBV19,NA,TRBD2,TGTGCCAGTAGTATACTTAGCGGGGGGAACACCGGGGAGCTGTTTTTT,CASSILSGGNTGELFF
TRBJ1-5,TRBV3-1/TRBV3-2,NA,NA,TGTGCCAGCAGCCAGGAGAGGAGCAATCAGCCCCAGCATTTT,CASSQERSNQPQHF
TRBJ1-4,TRBV6-6,NA,NA,TGTGCCAGCAGTTACGGGGCAGGGAAGGGCGAAAAACTGTTTTTT,CASSYGAGKGEKLFF
TRBJ1-3,TRBV3-1/TRBV3-2,NA,TRBD1,TGTGCCAGCAGCCAGGGACAGGGCTCCGGCTCTGGAAACACCATATATTTT,CASSQGQGSGSGNTIYF
TRBJ2-1,TRBV28,NA,TRBD2,TGTGCCAGCAGGGGACTAGCGCTCCACTCCTACAATGAGCAGTTCTTC,CASRGLALHSYNEQFF
TRBJ2-3,TRBV5-4,NA,TRBD2,TGTGCCAGCAGCTCGGGGGGTGCTAGCGGGGTTTCCACAGATACGCAGTATTTT,CASSSGGASGVSTDTQYF
TRBJ1-3,TRBV27,NA,NA,TGTGCCAGCAGCCACGGGGGTCAAGGAAACACCATATATTTT,CASSHGGQGNTIYF
TRBJ2-2,TRBV10-3,once,TRBD2,TGTGCCATCAGTTTTAGCGGGGGGGCCGACGGGGAGCTGTTTTTT,CAISFSGGADGELFF
TRBJ1-1,TRBV18,NA,NA,TGTGCCAGCTCGCCTCTAGGAGGGGCGGGCACTGAAGCTTTCTTT,CASSPLGGAGTEAFF
TRBJ1-1,TRBV7-2,NA,NA,TGTGCCAGCAGCTTAGCAATCGCAGGGCAGGAAGCTTTCTTT,CASSLAIAGQEAFF
TRBJ2-7,TRBV6-5,NA,TRBD2,TGTGCCACCAGTTCGGCGGGGGGATACGAGCAGTACTTC,CATSSAGGYEQYF
TRBJ2-3,TRBV27,NA,TRBD2,TGTGCCAGCAGTACCGAGCGGGGAGATACGCAGTATTTT,CASSTERGDTQYF
TRBJ2-7,TRBV30,NA,NA,TGTGCCTGGAGTGTCCGCCAGGGAGGTTACGAGCAGTACTTC,CAWSVRQGGYEQYF
TRBJ2-1,TRBV9,NA,NA,TGTGCCAGCAGCGGCGGGGGCCCTTACAATGAGCAGTTCTTC,CASSGGGPYNEQFF
TRBJ1-1,TRBV7-9,NA,TRBD1,TGTGCCAGCAGCCCGACAGACAGGGGAGGCACTGAAGCTTTCTTT,CASSPTDRGGTEAFF
TRBJ1-2,TRBV7-8,NA,NA,TGTGCCAGCAGTCCTCATCAGGGCGGCGACGGCTACACCTTC,CASSPHQGGDGYTF
TRBJ2-7,TRBV2,NA,NA,TGTGCCAGCAGTGAAGGGTGGCAGGGCTACGAGCAGTACTTC,CASSEGWQGYEQYF
TRBJ1-6,TRBV19,once,NA,TGTGCCAGTAGTATAGATGGCCCGGGACTTCAAAGGGCTAATTCACCCCTCCACTTT,CASSIDGPGLQRANSPLHF
TRBJ1-1,TRBV19,NA,TRBD1,TGTGCCAGTAGTGGACAGGGGGGGAACACTGAAGCTTTCTTT,CASSGQGGNTEAFF